These 6 T cell receptor beta chains originate from one sample sequenced in a study of monozygotic twins with inflammatory bowel disease. For each CDR3 protein, TCRdb gives one entry from its re-call of the 5' RACE reads, without DNA. The sample totals fewer than 550,000 distinct CDR3 sequences. Sample: blood. Receptors were obtained from a human donor with ulcerative colitis or Crohn's disease, or a healthy co-twin of an affected twin (not recorded which).

The chain uses TRBV18 and TRBJ1-1; TCRdb's D call of TRBD1 is untestable without DNA. The germline CDR1 and CDR2 sequences are KGHSH and LQKENI. This CDR3 spans 14 amino acids. This chain's CDR3 is CASSPQDTGGEAFF. Full variable domain (rest looked up from reference TRBV18 and TRBJ1-1): NAGVMQNPRHLVRRRGQEARLRCSPMKGHSHVYWYRQLPEEGLKFMVYLQKENIIDESGMPKERFSAEFPKEGPSILRIQQVVRGDSAAYFCASSPQDTGGEAFFGQGTRLTVV.

The J gene is TRBJ1-5, the V gene TRBV4-1. Looked up from germline, CDR1 is MGHRA and CDR2 is YSYEKL. The CDR3 totals 16 residues. The CDR3 loop is CASSRSKTEGYQPQHF.

V usage is TRBV6-5 and J usage is TRBJ2-5. The CDR3 extends over 15 amino acids. Germline V lookup: CDR1 MNHEY, CDR2 SVGAGI. The CDR3 here is CASSYDSRLGETQYF.

This chain uses TRBV3-1 with TRBJ2-7; lacking DNA, the TRBD2 call made by TCRdb goes unchecked. Germline lookup yields CDR1 LGHDT and CDR2 YNNKEL (reference sequence). The CDR3 is made up of 15 amino acids. The CDR3 protein is CASSQLAGGGNEQYF.

The chain joins TRBV20-1 to TRBJ2-5; TCRdb reports TRBD2, a call that lacks DNA to check it against. Germline V gene data show CDR1 as DFQATT and CDR2 as SNEGSKA (reference sequence). The CDR3 is made up of 15 amino acids. The CDR3 is CSASPAGALGETQYF.

This chain uses TRBV5-1 with TRBJ2-1; TCRdb reports TRBD2, a call that lacks DNA to check it against. There are 14 residues in the CDR3. Germline values: CDR1 SGHRS, CDR2 YFSETQ. The chain's CDR3 is CASIPGGAGNEQFF.